These 20 T cell receptor beta chains were all obtained from the same sample, sequenced in a study of T cells in Graves' hyperthyroidism and ophthalmopathy. The TCR beta CDR3 regions underwent amplification using RNA transcripts as the source. The HTBI primer set drove a first-round RT-PCR of the TCR CDR3. TCRdb recomputed calls from the multiplex PCR reads with MiXCR, one row per CDR3 protein. The data hold under 650,000 distinct CDR3 sequences, with around 15% observed a single time. The sequenced material came from blood. These TCRs come from a woman younger than 45 with Graves' hyperthyroidism.

In its sample, this clonotype was seen a few times. This sequence joins TRBV6-1 and TRBJ2-7; D is undetermined. From germline, CDR1 is MNHNS and CDR2 SASEGT. The CDR3 has 13 residues. V was shortened by 2 bases and J by 3 bases, with 8 bases between the two germline ends. The CDR3 nucleotides are TGTGCCAGCAGTGAATCCATATTCTACGAGCAGTACTTC. Amino acids: CASSESIFYEQYF.

This clonotype was recorded a few times. The V and J genes are TRBV29-1 and TRBJ2-7; 7 positions match TRBD2. The V and J ends lost 4 bases and 3 bases, in that order; junction bases with no gene match: 9. This CDR3 has 14 residues. Looked up from germline, CDR1 is SQVTM and CDR2 is ANQGSEA. The CDR3 is CSVVGRGGFYEQYF. CDR3 bases: TGCAGCGTTGTGGGGAGGGGTGGTTTCTACGAGCAGTACTTC.

The chain is built from TRBV18 and TRBJ2-7; 11 nucleotides line up with TRBD2. The CDR3 sequence is 16 residues long. With 4 bases clipped from V and 1 base from J, the junction kept 6 bases outside the gene matches. The V gene's germline CDR1 is KGHSH and CDR2 LQKENI. The CDR3 DNA reads TGTGCCAGCTCACGACCCGGGACTAGCGGTTCCTACGAGCAGTACTTC. This codes for CASSRPGTSGSYEQYF. Using reference TRBV18 and TRBJ2-7 for the parts outside the CDR3, the full variable domain is NAGVMQNPRHLVRRRGQEARLRCSPMKGHSHVYWYRQLPEEGLKFMVYLQKENIIDESGMPKERFSAEFPKEGPSILRIQQVVRGDSAAYFCASSRPGTSGSYEQYFGPGTRLTVT.

The J gene is TRBJ2-6, the V gene TRBV28; possibly TRBD1 for D (6 bases). The V end lost 3 bases, the J end lost 0 bases, and 15 bases lay between the germline ends. Looked up from germline, CDR1 is MDHEN and CDR2 is SYDVKM. The CDR3 has 18 residues. This chain's CDR3 is CASSFPIGQFSGANVLTF. In nucleotides, the CDR3 is TGTGCCAGCAGTTTCCCAATAGGACAGTTCTCTGGGGCCAACGTCCTGACTTTC.

Many counts were recorded for this clonotype. The chain employs TRBV2 and TRBJ2-1; TRBD2 agrees at 7 bases. This CDR3 comprises 16 residues. V trimming: 3 bases; J trimming: 8 bases; junction bases outside the gene matches: 13. The germline CDR1 and CDR2 sequences are SNHLY and FYNNEI. CDR3 nucleotides: TGTGCCAGCAGTGACCTGAGAGCGGGGACCGGCGATGAGCAGTTCTTC. This sequence encodes CASSDLRAGTGDEQFF.

This clonotype was seen more than once but under ten times. The chain carries TRBV7-9 and TRBJ2-7, with a possible D match to TRBD2 (7 bases). This CDR3 is 16 amino acids long. The germline CDR1 and CDR2 sequences are SEHNR and FQNEAQ (reference sequence). The V gene lost 5 bases and the J gene lost 4 bases, with 21 bases spanning the gap. CDR3 amino acids: CASSPPGGGRGYEQYF. The CDR3, as DNA: TGTGCCAGCAGCCCGCCTGGGGGGGGCCGAGGTTACGAGCAGTACTTC. The full variable domain, its missing parts supplied by reference TRBV7-9 and TRBJ2-7, is DTGVSQNPRHKITKRGQNVTFRCDPISEHNRLYWYRQTLGQGPEFLTYFQNEAQLEKSRLLSDRFSAERPKGSFSTLEIQRTEQGDSAMYLCASSPPGGGRGYEQYFGPGTRLTVT.

Turning to this clonotype: At one of its ends the junction is not consistent with the germline gene, which may arise from a read error. The V call is TRBV7-9, the J call TRBJ2-7; D is unresolved. The germline CDR1 and CDR2 sequences are SEHNR and FQNEAQ (reference sequence). The CDR3 extends over 13 amino acids. The CDR3 is CAGSSVQIYEQYF. The CDR3 region has the DNA TGTGCCGGCAGCTCAGTCCAAATCTACGAGCAGTACTTC.

This clonotype was seen at least ten times. The rearrangement joins TRBV28 to TRBJ1-2; unclear D gene. There are 15 residues in the CDR3. The germline CDR1 and CDR2 sequences are MDHEN and SYDVKM. Trimming left V 5 bases short and J 5 bases short, with 18 bases between. As DNA, the CDR3 is TGTGCCAGCAGTCCCGGTCGTCGGCCTTGGTATGGCTACACCTTC. This encodes CASSPGRRPWYGYTF.

Details on this clonotype: Mismatch with germline at one junction end may stem from a read error. CDR3 protein: CASSLGSSGSLTDTRYF. CDR3 nucleotide sequence: TGTGCCAGCAGCTTAGGGTCCAGCGGGTCCCTCACAGATACGCGGTATTTT. This chain connects TRBV5-1 to TRBJ2-3; D may be TRBD2 (6 bases). Germline CDR1 and CDR2: SGHRS and YFSETQ. This CDR3 has 17 residues.

The chain carries TRBV19 and TRBJ2-1; D unresolved. Germline lookup yields CDR1 LNHDA and CDR2 SQIVND (reference sequence). Trimming removed 10 bases from V and 12 bases from J, with 13 bases in between. The CDR3 has 10 residues. Here the CDR3 DNA reads TGTGCCACCTCCTCTTACGTGCAGTTCTTC. Translating gives CATSSYVQFF. Looking up the rest from reference TRBV19 and TRBJ2-1 gives the full variable domain: DGGITQSPKYLFRKEGQNVTLSCEQNLNHDAMYWYRQDPGQGLRLIYYSQIVNDFQKGDIAEGYSVSREKKESFPLTVTSAQKNPTAFYLCATSSYVQFFGPGTRLTVL.

This chain uses TRBV28 with TRBJ2-4; 8 bases map to TRBD2. Germline lookup yields CDR1 MDHEN and CDR2 SYDVKM. The junction had 6 bases not matched to a gene; V was cut back by 6 bases and J by 2 bases. This CDR3 contains 15 residues. The CDR3 region is CASRRPGGTKNIQYF. DNA for the CDR3: TGTGCCAGCAGGCGCCCGGGGGGGACCAAAAACATTCAGTACTTC.

The rearrangement uses TRBV29-1 and TRBJ2-3; tentative D call: TRBD2 (7 bases). V lost 0 bases and J 3 bases, leaving 19 bases between the germline ends. The CDR3 has 17 residues. CDR1 is SQVTM and CDR2 is ANQGSEA in the germline V gene. The CDR3 bases are TGCAGCGTTGAAGATGGGGGGGGCAGGACTATTACAGATACGCAGTATTTT. Protein: CSVEDGGGRTITDTQYF.

This clonotype was seen only a few times. The gene calls are TRBV5-1 and TRBJ2-2; possibly TRBD1 for D (5 bases). The V and J ends lost 0 bases and 5 bases respectively, with 11 bases between them. Germline V CDR1 and CDR2: SGHRS, YFSETQ. This CDR3 comprises 15 residues. Written as DNA, the CDR3 is TGCGCCAGCAGCTTGGGTGCCAGGGTAACCGGGGAGCTGTTTTTT. Protein sequence: CASSLGARVTGELFF.

This clonotype has a handful of counts. J is TRBJ1-5 and V is TRBV7-8; 9 bases map to TRBD1. Per germline, CDR1 SGHVS and CDR2 FQNEAQ. The CDR3 runs to 15 residues. V gave up 0 bases and J gave up 7 bases; unmatched junction bases: 4. The CDR3 region has the DNA TGTGCCAGCAGCTTAGCTGGACAGGGGACGCAGCCCCAGCATTTT. Translated, it gives CASSLAGQGTQPQHF.

This clonotype showed up many times. The chain combines TRBV7-3 with TRBJ2-3; D unclear. Trimming stripped 1 base from V and 2 bases from J, with 7 bases between. CDR1 SGHTA and CDR2 FQGTGA come from the germline V gene. The CDR3 covers 14 residues. CDR3 coding DNA: TGTGCCAGCAGCTTAATGGGCTCCACAGATACGCAGTATTTT. The encoded protein is CASSLMGSTDTQYF.

This clonotype was seen more than once but under ten times. This chain joins TRBV29-1 and TRBJ2-1, with unresolved D. The V gene's germline CDR1 is SQVTM and CDR2 ANQGSEA. This CDR3 has 13 amino acids. V lost 7 bases and J lost 2, with 12 bases in between. The CDR3 DNA sequence: TGCAGCGGGGTTGAAGACCCCTACAATGAGCAGTTCTTC. The encoded protein is CSGVEDPYNEQFF.

This chain uses TRBV24-1 with TRBJ2-1; D gene unclear. Trimming removed 7 bases from V and 12 bases from J, with 9 bases in between. The CDR3 contains 10 residues. Germline loops: CDR1 KGHDR, CDR2 SFDVKD. In nucleotides, the CDR3 is TGTGCCACCAGGGATCTCGTGCAGTTCTTC. It yields the protein CATRDLVQFF.

This clonotype appeared many times. This rearrangement joins TRBV12-3 or TRBV12-4 to TRBJ2-3; TRBD2 agrees at 8 bases. J gave up 2 bases and V 6 bases, and 7 bases lay outside the gene matches. This CDR3 region has 15 residues. The CDR3 nucleotides read TGTGCCAGCAGCTTCGGGGGGGCTTTCACAGATACGCAGTATTTT. Translating gives CASSFGGAFTDTQYF.

This clonotype was detected ten times or more. This chain uses TRBV2 with TRBJ2-3; the D gene is possibly TRBD1 (6 bases). The CDR3 runs 16 residues. V was pared by 3 bases and J by 2 bases, with 15 bases between. CDR1 is SNHLY, CDR2 FYNNEI, per germline. This CDR3 is CASSDAGRGPTDTQYF. CDR3 bases: TGTGCCAGCAGTGACGCTGGCAGGGGTCCCACAGATACGCAGTATTTT.

This clonotype has at least ten counts. V is TRBV12-3 or TRBV12-4 and J is TRBJ1-6, with D tentatively TRBD1 (6 bases). V shed 6 bases and J shed 6 bases, with 18 bases lying between them. The CDR3 length is 16 residues. CDR3 nucleotides: TGTGCCAGCAGCGGCAGTGGGAACAGGGCTAATTCACCCCTCCACTTT. This translates into CASSGSGNRANSPLHF.